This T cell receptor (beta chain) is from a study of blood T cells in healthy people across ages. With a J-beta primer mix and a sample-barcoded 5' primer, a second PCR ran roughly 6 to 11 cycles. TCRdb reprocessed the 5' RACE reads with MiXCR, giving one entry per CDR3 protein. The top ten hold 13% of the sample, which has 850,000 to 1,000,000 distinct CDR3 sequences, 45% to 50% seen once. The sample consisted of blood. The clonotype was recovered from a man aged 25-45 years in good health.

CDR3 nucleotide sequence: TGCGCCAGCAGCCAAGATAGCGGGGGACTTGAGCAGTTCTTC. It specifies CASSQDSGGLEQFF. The chain employs TRBV4-1 and TRBJ2-1; 9 bases are shared with TRBD2. Germline V gives CDR1 MGHRA, CDR2 YSYEKL. This CDR3 has 14 residues. V lost 0 bases and J lost 9; bases outside the gene matches: 3.